A selection of T cell receptor beta chains follows, all from one sample in a study of CD8 T cells in ankylosing spondylitis. One entry per CDR3 protein, called by TCRdb with MiXCR from the 5' RACE reads. This table holds 750,000 to 850,000 distinct CDR3 sequences, about an eighth found once. Sample: blood, either unsorted or a sorted T cell fraction (not recorded which). These receptors originate from a male donor with ankylosing spondylitis. CDR3s include the opening cysteine and the closing phenylalanine or tryptophan. A D gene is named only where the DNA matches it firmly. Expanded clones are given a class, and other clones once, few, many or no size at all.

CDR3 protein: CASSQEGLDYGGVGYTF; CDR3 DNA: TGCGCCAGCAGCCAAGAGGGTTTGGACTATGGGGGGGTAGGCTACACCTTC; J gene: TRBJ1-2; clone size: few; D gene: .; V gene: TRBV4-3
CDR3 protein: CSARFPGQGGWNEQFF; CDR3 DNA: TGCAGTGCTAGATTCCCGGGACAGGGAGGTTGGAATGAGCAGTTCTTC; J gene: TRBJ2-1; clone size: few; D gene: TRBD1; V gene: TRBV20-1
CDR3 protein: CSALRDPLVGELFF; CDR3 DNA: TGCAGTGCTCTCCGGGACCCACTCGTCGGGGAGCTGTTTTTT; J gene: TRBJ2-2; clone size: few; D gene: .; V gene: TRBV20-1
CDR3 protein: CASSFSGAPRTEQYF; CDR3 DNA: TGCGCCAGCAGCTTTAGCGGGGCACCACGAACCGAGCAGTACTTC; J gene: TRBJ2-7; clone size: few; D gene: TRBD2; V gene: TRBV5-1
CDR3 protein: CASFRGLAGNEQFF; CDR3 DNA: TGCGCCAGCTTCCGTGGACTAGCGGGAAATGAGCAGTTCTTC; J gene: TRBJ2-1; clone size: .; D gene: TRBD2; V gene: TRBV5-1
CDR3 protein: CASSFNGLAGTDTQYF; CDR3 DNA: TGTGCCAGCAGCTTTAATGGACTAGCGGGCACAGATACGCAGTATTTT; J gene: TRBJ2-3; clone size: few; D gene: TRBD2; V gene: TRBV11-1
CDR3 protein: CASSLQGSFTEAFF; CDR3 DNA: TGTGCCAGCAGTTTACAGGGTAGTTTTACTGAAGCTTTCTTT; J gene: TRBJ1-1; clone size: many; D gene: .; V gene: TRBV12-3/TRBV12-4
CDR3 protein: CSATAGRDVGPQHF; CDR3 DNA: TGCAGTGCTACTGCGGGGCGGGACGTTGGGCCCCAGCATTTT; J gene: TRBJ1-5; clone size: .; D gene: .; V gene: TRBV20-1
CDR3 protein: CASSDSGRPQFF; CDR3 DNA: TGTGCCAGCAGTGACTCCGGGCGGCCACAGTTCTTC; J gene: TRBJ2-1; clone size: few; D gene: .; V gene: TRBV6-4
CDR3 protein: CASSWASDPNYEQYF; CDR3 DNA: TGTGCCAGCAGCTGGGCTAGCGACCCCAACTACGAGCAGTACTTC; J gene: TRBJ2-7; clone size: few; D gene: .; V gene: TRBV7-2
CDR3 protein: CASSTTRTGDYEQYF; CDR3 DNA: TGCGCCAGCAGCACCACTCGGACAGGGGATTACGAGCAGTACTTC; J gene: TRBJ2-7; clone size: few; D gene: TRBD1; V gene: TRBV5-1
CDR3 protein: CSASPDPPKNIQYF; CDR3 DNA: TGCAGTGCTTCCCCCGACCCCCCCAAAAACATTCAGTACTTC; J gene: TRBJ2-4; clone size: .; D gene: .; V gene: TRBV20-1
CDR3 protein: CSGQGYEQFF; CDR3 DNA: TGCAGTGGTCAGGGCTATGAGCAGTTCTTC; J gene: TRBJ2-1; clone size: many; D gene: .; V gene: TRBV20-1
CDR3 protein: CASSQDLSGNPKETQYF; CDR3 DNA: TGCGCCAGCAGCCAAGATCTGTCCGGGAACCCTAAAGAGACCCAGTACTTC; J gene: TRBJ2-5; clone size: .; D gene: .; V gene: TRBV4-3
CDR3 protein: CSARLRPYEQYF; CDR3 DNA: TGCAGTGCTAGGCTGCGTCCGTACGAGCAGTACTTC; J gene: TRBJ2-7; clone size: .; D gene: .; V gene: TRBV20-1
CDR3 protein: CASSSHRLNTEAFF; CDR3 DNA: TGCGCCAGCAGCTCACATCGACTGAACACTGAAGCTTTCTTT; J gene: TRBJ1-1; clone size: .; D gene: .; V gene: TRBV5-1